The 5 T cell receptor beta chains below all came from one sample that was sequenced in a study of post-analysis software for immune sequencing data. Which antigens these TCRs recognize remains unknown. Study-wide results and caveats: Controls showed lower frequencies than patients for roughly five TRBV segments, and TRBV5-6, TRBV5-1 and TRBV20-1 were among these.

Libraries were made from TCR beta cDNA, and they carried unique molecular identifiers. A single record per CDR3 protein comes from TCRdb applying MiXCR to the PCR reads. Among 600,000 to 700,000 distinct CDR3 sequences listed, roughly three fifths were seen once. The specimen was blood. All receptors derive from a girl between 2 and 10 years old with multiple sclerosis.

J is TRBJ2-6 and V is TRBV10-3; the match to TRBD1 covers 7 bases. V was clipped by 3 bases and J by 0 bases; unmatched bases: 8. From germline, CDR1 is ENHRY and CDR2 SYGVKD. The CDR3 loop spans 18 amino acids. The CDR3 protein is CAISEVKGGLSGANVLTF. CDR3 bases: TGTGCCATCAGTGAAGTGAAAGGGGGCCTCTCTGGGGCCAACGTCCTGACTTTC.

This clonotype was picked up a small number of times. The chain uses TRBV12-3 or TRBV12-4 and TRBJ2-1; D may match TRBD1 or TRBD2 (5 bases each). CDR3 length equals 16 residues. The germline V and J ends were trimmed by 6 bases and 8 bases, with 23 bases remaining between them. The CDR3 DNA reads as TGTGCCAGCAGCCTTACCGGGACGCCTGACTCCCATGAGCAGTTCTTC. It codes for CASSLTGTPDSHEQFF.

This chain links TRBV7-3 with TRBJ2-1, with TRBD2 as a possible D gene (6 bases). There are 16 residues in the CDR3. The germline V and J ends were trimmed by 0 bases and 8 bases, with 17 bases remaining between them. Germline loops: CDR1 SGHTA, CDR2 FQGTGA. The CDR3 region has the DNA TGTGCCAGCAGCTTAACGGGCACTAGCCTTCAGGATGAGCAGTTCTTC. Protein sequence: CASSLTGTSLQDEQFF. Together with reference TRBV7-3 and TRBJ2-1, the CDR3 gives the full variable domain: GAGVSQTPSNKVTEKGKYVELRCDPISGHTALYWYRQSLGQGPEFLIYFQGTGAADDSGLPNDRFFAVRPEGSVSTLKIQRTERGDSAVYLCASSLTGTSLQDEQFFGPGTRLTVL.

The chain couples TRBV27 to TRBJ2-6; the D is unclear. From germline, CDR1 is MNHEY and CDR2 SMNVEV (reference sequence). V was trimmed by 3 bases and J by 0 bases, leaving 9 bases between them. The CDR3 covers 16 residues. The CDR3 protein is CASSLYVSSGANVLTF. DNA of the CDR3: TGTGCCAGCAGTTTGTATGTGAGCTCTGGGGCCAACGTCCTGACTTTC.

This clonotype was seen only a few times. This chain links TRBV6-5 with TRBJ1-2, with D possibly matching TRBD1 (5 bases). Germline values: CDR1 MNHEY, CDR2 SVGAGI. The CDR3 is made up of 14 amino acids. Trimming took off 6 bases at V and 5 bases at J, with 16 bases between the two ends. For the CDR3, the DNA is TGTGCCAGCAGGAAGGGGACGGGCGGGTATGGCTACACCTTC. This gives the protein CASRKGTGGYGYTF.